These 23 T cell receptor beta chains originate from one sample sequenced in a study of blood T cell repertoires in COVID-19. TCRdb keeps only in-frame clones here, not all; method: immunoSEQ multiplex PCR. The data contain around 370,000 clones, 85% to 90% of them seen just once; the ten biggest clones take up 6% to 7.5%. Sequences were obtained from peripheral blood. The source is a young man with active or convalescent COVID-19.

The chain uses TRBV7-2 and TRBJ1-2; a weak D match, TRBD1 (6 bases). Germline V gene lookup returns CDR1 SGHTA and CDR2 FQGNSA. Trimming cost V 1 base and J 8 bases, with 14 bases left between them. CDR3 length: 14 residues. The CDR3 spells CASSLVITGSGYTF. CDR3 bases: TGTGCCAGCAGCTTAGTCATCACAGGGAGCGGCTACACCTTC.

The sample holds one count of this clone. The CDR3: CASVRGRDTDTQYF. CDR3 coding DNA: TGTGCCAGCGTCAGGGGTAGGGACACAGATACGCAGTATTTT. The chain employs TRBV25-1 and TRBJ2-3, with D possibly matching TRBD1 (6 bases). In germline, CDR1 is MGHDK, CDR2 SYGVNS. The CDR3 contains 14 residues. Trimming took 8 bases from V and 2 from J, leaving 14 bases between them.

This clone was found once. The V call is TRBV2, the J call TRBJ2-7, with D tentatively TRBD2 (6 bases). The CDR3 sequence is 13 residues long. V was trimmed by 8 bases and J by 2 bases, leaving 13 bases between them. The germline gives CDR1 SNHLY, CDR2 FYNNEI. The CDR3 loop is CASLGDLTYEQYF. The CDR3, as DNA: TGTGCCAGCTTAGGGGACTTAACCTACGAGCAGTACTTC. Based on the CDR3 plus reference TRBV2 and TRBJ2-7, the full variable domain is EPEVTQTPSHQVTQMGQEVILRCVPISNHLYFYWYRQILGQKVEFLVSFYNNEISEKSEIFDDQFSVERPDGSNFTLKIRSTKLEDSAMYFCASLGDLTYEQYFGPGTRLTVT.

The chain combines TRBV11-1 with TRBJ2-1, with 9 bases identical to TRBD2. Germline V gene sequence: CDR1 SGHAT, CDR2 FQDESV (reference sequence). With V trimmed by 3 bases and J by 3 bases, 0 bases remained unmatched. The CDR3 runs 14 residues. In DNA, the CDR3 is TGTGCCAGCAGCTTTAGCGGGGGCTACAATGAGCAGTTCTTC. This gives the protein CASSFSGGYNEQFF.

The CDR3 DNA is TGTGCCAGCAGCCCCGGGGGGGCCCACGAGCAGTACTTC. It codes for CASSPGGAHEQYF. The chain has TRBV7-3 and TRBJ2-7; 8 bases map to TRBD2. This CDR3 contains 13 residues. Trimming removed 5 bases from V and 5 bases from J; junction bases left unmatched: 5. The germline CDR1 and CDR2 sequences are SGHTA and FQGTGA.

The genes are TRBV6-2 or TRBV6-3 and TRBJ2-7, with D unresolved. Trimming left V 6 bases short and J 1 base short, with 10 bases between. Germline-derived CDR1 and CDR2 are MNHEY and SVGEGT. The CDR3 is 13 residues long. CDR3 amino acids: CASSRILSYEQYF. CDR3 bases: TGTGCCAGCAGCCGTATCTTGTCCTACGAGCAGTACTTC.

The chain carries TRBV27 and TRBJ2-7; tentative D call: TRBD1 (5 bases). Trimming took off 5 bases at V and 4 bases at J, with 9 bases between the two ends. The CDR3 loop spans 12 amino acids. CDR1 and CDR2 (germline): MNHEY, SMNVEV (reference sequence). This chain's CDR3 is CASSRTLYEQYF. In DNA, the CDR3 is TGTGCCAGCAGTCGGACACTATACGAGCAGTACTTC.

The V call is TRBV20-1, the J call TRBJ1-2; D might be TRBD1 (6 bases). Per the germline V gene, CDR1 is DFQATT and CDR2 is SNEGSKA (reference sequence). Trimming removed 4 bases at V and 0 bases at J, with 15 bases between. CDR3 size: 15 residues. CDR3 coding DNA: TGCAGTGCTACTGAAGGCAGGGGAGCTAACTATGGCTACACCTTC. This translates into CSATEGRGANYGYTF.

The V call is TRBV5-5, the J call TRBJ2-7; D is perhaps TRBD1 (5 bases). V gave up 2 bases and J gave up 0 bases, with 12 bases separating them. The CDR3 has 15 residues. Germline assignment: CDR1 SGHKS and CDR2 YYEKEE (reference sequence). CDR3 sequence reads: CASSFPQAASYEQYF. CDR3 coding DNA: TGTGCCAGCAGCTTTCCACAGGCCGCCTCCTACGAGCAGTACTTC. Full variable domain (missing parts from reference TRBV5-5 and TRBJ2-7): DAGVTQSPTHLIKTRGQQVTLRCSPISGHKSVSWYQQVLGQGPQFIFQYYEKEERGRGNFPDRFSARQFPNYSSELNVNALLLGDSALYLCASSFPQAASYEQYFGPGTRLTVT.

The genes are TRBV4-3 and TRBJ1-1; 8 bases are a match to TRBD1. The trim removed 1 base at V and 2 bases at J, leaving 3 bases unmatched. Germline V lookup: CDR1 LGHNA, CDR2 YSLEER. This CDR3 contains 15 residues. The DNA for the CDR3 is TGCGCCAGCAGCCAAGGGACAGGGTATAACACTGAAGCTTTCTTT. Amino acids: CASSQGTGYNTEAFF.

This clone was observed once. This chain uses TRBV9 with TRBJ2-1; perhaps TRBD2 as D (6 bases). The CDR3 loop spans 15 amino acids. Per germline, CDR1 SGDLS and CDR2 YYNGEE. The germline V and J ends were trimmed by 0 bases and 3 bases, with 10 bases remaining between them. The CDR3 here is CASSVAGVYYNEQFF. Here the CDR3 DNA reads TGTGCCAGCAGCGTAGCGGGGGTTTACTACAATGAGCAGTTCTTC.

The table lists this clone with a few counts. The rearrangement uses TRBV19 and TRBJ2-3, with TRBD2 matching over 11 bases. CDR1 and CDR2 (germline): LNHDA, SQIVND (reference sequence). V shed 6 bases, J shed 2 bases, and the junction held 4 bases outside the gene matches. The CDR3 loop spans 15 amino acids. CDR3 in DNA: TGTGCCAGTAGCCTTAGCGGGAGGGACACAGATACGCAGTATTTT. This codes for CASSLSGRDTDTQYF.

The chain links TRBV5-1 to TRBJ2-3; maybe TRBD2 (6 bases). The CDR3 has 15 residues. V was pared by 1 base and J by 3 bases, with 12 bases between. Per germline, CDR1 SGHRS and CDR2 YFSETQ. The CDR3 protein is CASSLMGLATDTQYF. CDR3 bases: TGCGCCAGCAGCTTGATGGGGCTAGCGACAGATACGCAGTATTTT.

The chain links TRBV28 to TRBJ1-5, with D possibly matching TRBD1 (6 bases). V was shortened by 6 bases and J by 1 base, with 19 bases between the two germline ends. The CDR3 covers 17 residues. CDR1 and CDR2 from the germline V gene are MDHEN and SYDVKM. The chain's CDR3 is CASRLHTGYLSNQPQHF. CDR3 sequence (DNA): TGTGCCAGCAGACTCCACACAGGGTACCTCAGCAATCAGCCCCAGCATTTT.

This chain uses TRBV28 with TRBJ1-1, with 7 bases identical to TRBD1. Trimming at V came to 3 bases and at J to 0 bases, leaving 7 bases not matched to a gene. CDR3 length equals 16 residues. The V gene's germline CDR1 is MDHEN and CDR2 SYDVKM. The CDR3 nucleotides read TGTGCCAGCAGTTTGAAAGTTGGACAGGTGAACACTGAAGCTTTCTTT. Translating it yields CASSLKVGQVNTEAFF.

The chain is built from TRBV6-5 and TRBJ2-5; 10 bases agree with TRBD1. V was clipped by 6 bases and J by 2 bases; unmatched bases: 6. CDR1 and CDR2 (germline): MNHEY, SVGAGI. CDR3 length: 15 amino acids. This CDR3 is CASRGDRGNQETQYF. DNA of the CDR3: TGTGCCAGCAGAGGGGACAGGGGAAATCAAGAGACCCAGTACTTC.

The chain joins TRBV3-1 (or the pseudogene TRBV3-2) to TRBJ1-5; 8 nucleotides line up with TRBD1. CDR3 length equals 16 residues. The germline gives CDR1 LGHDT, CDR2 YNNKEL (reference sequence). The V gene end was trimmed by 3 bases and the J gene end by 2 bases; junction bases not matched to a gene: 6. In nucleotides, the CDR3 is TGTGCCAGCAGCCACGGACAGGGTGACGGCAATCAGCCCCAGCATTTT. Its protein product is CASSHGQGDGNQPQHF.

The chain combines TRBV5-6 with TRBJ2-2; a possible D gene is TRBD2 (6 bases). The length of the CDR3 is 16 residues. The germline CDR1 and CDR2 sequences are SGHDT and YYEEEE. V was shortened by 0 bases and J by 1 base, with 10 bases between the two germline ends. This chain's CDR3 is CASSLEGRWNTGELFF. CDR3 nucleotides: TGTGCCAGCAGCTTGGAGGGGAGGTGGAACACCGGGGAGCTGTTTTTT.

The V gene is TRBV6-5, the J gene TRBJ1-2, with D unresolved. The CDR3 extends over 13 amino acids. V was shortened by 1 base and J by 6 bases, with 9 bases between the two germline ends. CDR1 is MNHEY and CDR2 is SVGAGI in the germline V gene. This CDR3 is CASSYLGGNGYTF. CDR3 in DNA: TGTGCCAGCAGTTACTTGGGCGGGAATGGCTACACCTTC.

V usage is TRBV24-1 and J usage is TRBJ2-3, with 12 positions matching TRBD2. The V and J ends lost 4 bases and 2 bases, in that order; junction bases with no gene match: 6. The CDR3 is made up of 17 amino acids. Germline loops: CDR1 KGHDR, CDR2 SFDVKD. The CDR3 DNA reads TGTGCCACCAGTGAGTTACTAGCGGGGGGCCACACAGATACGCAGTATTTT. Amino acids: CATSELLAGGHTDTQYF.

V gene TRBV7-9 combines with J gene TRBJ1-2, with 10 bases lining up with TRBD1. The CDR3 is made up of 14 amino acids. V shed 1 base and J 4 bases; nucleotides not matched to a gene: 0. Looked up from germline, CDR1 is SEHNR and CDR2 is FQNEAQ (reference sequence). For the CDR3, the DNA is TGTGCCAGCAGCTTAGGACAGGGGGCCTATGGCTACACCTTC. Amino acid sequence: CASSLGQGAYGYTF.

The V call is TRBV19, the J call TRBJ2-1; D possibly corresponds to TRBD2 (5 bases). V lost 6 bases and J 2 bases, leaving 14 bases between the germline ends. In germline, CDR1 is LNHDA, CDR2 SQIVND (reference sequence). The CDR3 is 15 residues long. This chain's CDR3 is CASRLPGVTYNEQFF. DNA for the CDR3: TGTGCCAGTAGGCTGCCCGGGGTCACCTACAATGAGCAGTTCTTC. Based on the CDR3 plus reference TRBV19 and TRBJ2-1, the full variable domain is DGGITQSPKYLFRKEGQNVTLSCEQNLNHDAMYWYRQDPGQGLRLIYYSQIVNDFQKGDIAEGYSVSREKKESFPLTVTSAQKNPTAFYLCASRLPGVTYNEQFFGPGTRLTVL.

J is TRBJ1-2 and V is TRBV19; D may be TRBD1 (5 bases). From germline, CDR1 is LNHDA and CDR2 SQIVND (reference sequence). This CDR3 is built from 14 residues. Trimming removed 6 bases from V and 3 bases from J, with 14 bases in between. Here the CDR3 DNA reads TGTGCCAGTAGACGGGTAGGGGAGGACTATGGCTACACCTTC. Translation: CASRRVGEDYGYTF.